Presented here are 25 T cell receptor beta chains from one specimen sequenced in a study of OX40 agonist ivuxolimab in advanced cancers. Sequenced by immunoSEQ multiplex PCR; TCRdb stores in-frame clones only, minus some. Of 89,000 or so clones listed, less than 95% were seen once; the top ten hold about 7.6%. Sequenced material: CD4+ or CD8+ T cells sorted from blood, taken in a trial of the OX40 agonist ivuxolimab. Receptors were obtained from an adult with an advanced solid tumor such as melanoma, head and neck, liver or kidney cancer.

This chain uses TRBV13 with TRBJ2-3; no firm D call. V shed 5 bases and J shed 2 bases, with 5 bases lying between them. Germline V lookup: CDR1 PRHDT, CDR2 FYEKMQ (reference sequence). The CDR3 consists of 12 residues. Here the CDR3 DNA reads TGTGCCAGCAGCCCAGCCACAGATACGCAGTATTTT. The encoded protein is CASSPATDTQYF.

CDR3 residues: CASSLLPSGANVLTF. CDR3 bases: TGTGCCAGCAGTTTACTCCCCTCTGGGGCCAACGTCCTGACTTTC. The V gene is TRBV28, the J gene TRBJ2-6; D is unresolved. Trimming removed 2 bases at V and 0 bases at J, with 5 bases between. This CDR3 has 15 amino acids. Germline V gene lookup returns CDR1 MDHEN and CDR2 SYDVKM.

The genes are TRBV18 and TRBJ2-1, with D perhaps TRBD1 (6 bases). Germline CDR1 and CDR2: KGHSH and LQKENI. Trimming shortened V by 3 bases and J by 4 bases, and 10 bases separated the two germline ends. This CDR3 comprises 14 residues. The CDR3 sequence is CASSPLGQYNEQFF. As DNA, the CDR3 is TGTGCCAGCTCACCCCTTGGACAGTACAATGAGCAGTTCTTC.

The gene calls are TRBV11-2 and TRBJ1-2; possibly TRBD1 for D (5 bases). CDR3 length equals 15 residues. V lost 5 bases, J lost 1 base, and 14 bases lay in between. Germline CDR1 and CDR2: SGHAT and FQNNGV. The CDR3 nucleotides are TGTGCCAGCAGCCACATGACAGCCTTTAACTATGGCTACACCTTC. Protein sequence: CASSHMTAFNYGYTF. Based on the CDR3 plus reference TRBV11-2 and TRBJ1-2, the full variable domain is EAGVAQSPRYKIIEKRQSVAFWCNPISGHATLYWYQQILGQGPKLLIQFQNNGVVDDSQLPKDRFSAERLKGVDSTLKIQPAKLEDSAVYLCASSHMTAFNYGYTFGSGTRLTVV.

This chain joins TRBV28 and TRBJ2-2; D possibly uses TRBD1 or TRBD2 (6 bases each). Trimming removed 6 bases from V and 6 bases from J, with 17 bases in between. Germline V gene sequence: CDR1 MDHEN, CDR2 SYDVKM. The CDR3 is made up of 15 amino acids. CDR3 sequence (DNA): TGTGCCAGCAGAAAGGTCTGGGGGGCGTCCGGGGAGCTGTTTTTT. Its protein is CASRKVWGASGELFF.

The rearrangement joins TRBV6-5 to TRBJ1-2, with 8 nucleotides matching TRBD1. Germline CDR1 MNHEY, CDR2 SVGAGI. J lost 7 bases, V lost 7 bases, and 11 bases had no gene match. The CDR3 runs to 14 residues. CDR3 coding DNA: TGTGCCAGCAACCAACAGGGGGGAGGGTCTGGCTACACCTTC. This sequence encodes CASNQQGGGSGYTF.

The chain is built from TRBV28 and TRBJ2-3; tentatively, D is TRBD2 (6 bases). The CDR3 is made up of 22 amino acids. With 3 bases removed from V and 2 bases from J, the gap between germline ends came to 33 bases. Germline loops: CDR1 MDHEN, CDR2 SYDVKM. The CDR3 DNA sequence: TGTGCCAGCAGTTTTTGGCTCGCGGGAACAATGGACACGGTTCTCAACACAGATACGCAGTATTTT. Encoded protein: CASSFWLAGTMDTVLNTDTQYF. Full variable domain (missing parts from reference TRBV28 and TRBJ2-3): DVKVTQSSRYLVKRTGEKVFLECVQDMDHENMFWYRQDPGLGLRLIYFSYDVKMKEKGDIPEGYSVSREKKERFSLILESASTNQTSMYLCASSFWLAGTMDTVLNTDTQYFGPGTRLTVL.

This clone was seen a few times. The V and J genes are TRBV6-5 and TRBJ2-1; TRBD2 aligns across 7 bases. Germline values: CDR1 MNHEY, CDR2 SVGAGI. The CDR3 runs to 15 residues. V lost 0 bases and J lost 4; bases outside the gene matches: 3. CDR3 amino acids: CASSYSLAEYNEQFF. The CDR3 bases are TGTGCCAGCAGTTACTCCCTAGCGGAGTACAATGAGCAGTTCTTC.

Only one count was recorded for this clone. Other DNA sequences in this sample translate to the same CDR3. The chain joins TRBV7-9 to TRBJ1-1, with no clear D. This CDR3 spans 13 amino acids. Per the germline V gene, CDR1 is SEHNR and CDR2 is FQNEAQ (reference sequence). V was shortened by 4 bases and J by 0 bases, with 6 bases between the two germline ends. The CDR3 loop is CASSSPLNTEAFF. The CDR3 DNA is TGTGCCAGCAGCTCCCCTCTGAACACTGAAGCTTTCTTT.

The chain joins TRBV6-5 to TRBJ2-4; perhaps D is TRBD1 or TRBD2 (7 bases each). Trimming stripped 0 bases from V and 7 bases from J, with 16 bases between. The CDR3 has 16 amino acids. CDR1 and CDR2 (germline): MNHEY, SVGAGI. The CDR3 DNA follows: TGTGCCAGCAGTTACTCGATTCCAGGGGGGGGGAACATTCAGTACTTC. This translates into CASSYSIPGGGNIQYF.

The chain links TRBV9 to TRBJ2-7; D is possibly TRBD2 (5 bases). This CDR3 comprises 14 residues. The V gene lost 4 bases and the J gene lost 1 base, with 12 bases spanning the gap. The germline CDR1 and CDR2 sequences are SGDLS and YYNGEE. This CDR3 reads CASSPVSGSYEQYF. Written as DNA, the CDR3 is TGTGCCAGCAGCCCAGTCTCGGGGTCCTACGAGCAGTACTTC.

This chain joins TRBV9 and TRBJ2-1; a possible D gene is TRBD1 (7 bases). The CDR3 sequence is 14 residues long. V gave up 3 bases and J gave up 7 bases, with 14 bases separating them. Germline values: CDR1 SGDLS, CDR2 YYNGEE. Written as DNA, the CDR3 is TGTGCCAGCAGCGAGAGGGGGCTAGCGAATGAGCAGTTCTTC. This codes for CASSERGLANEQFF.

This chain uses TRBV28 with TRBJ2-1; 16 bases are a match to TRBD2. Trimming at V came to 3 bases and at J to 4 bases, leaving 6 bases not matched to a gene. From germline, CDR1 is MDHEN and CDR2 SYDVKM. The length of the CDR3 is 18 residues. CDR3 sequence (DNA): TGTGCCAGCAGTTTCACTCCGGGACTAGCGGGGGGGTACAATGAGCAGTTCTTC. Protein sequence: CASSFTPGLAGGYNEQFF.

The chain couples TRBV11-2 to TRBJ2-2, with unresolved D. V lost 2 bases, J lost 6 bases, and 1 base lay in between. Germline CDR1 is SGHAT and CDR2 is FQNNGV. The CDR3 contains 11 residues. DNA for the CDR3: TGTGCCAGCAGCTTATCCGGGGAGCTGTTTTTT. It encodes CASSLSGELFF.

The chain combines TRBV27 with TRBJ2-2, with a weak D call TRBD1 (6 bases). The CDR3 sequence is 13 residues long. Trimming removed 3 bases at V and 4 bases at J, with 6 bases between. Looked up from germline, CDR1 is MNHEY and CDR2 is SMNVEV (reference sequence). The CDR3 spells CASSLDSTGELFF. CDR3 sequence (DNA): TGTGCCAGCAGTTTGGACAGCACCGGGGAGCTGTTTTTT.

The chain uses TRBV30 and TRBJ1-5, with a weak D call TRBD1 (5 bases). In germline, CDR1 is GTSNPN, CDR2 SVGIG (reference sequence). Trimming shortened V by 2 bases and J by 0 bases, and 11 bases separated the two germline ends. This CDR3 comprises 15 residues. Here the CDR3 reads CAWSTGTVSNQPQHF. The DNA for the CDR3 is TGTGCCTGGAGTACCGGGACCGTTAGCAATCAGCCCCAGCATTTT.

The J gene is TRBJ2-1, the V gene TRBV19; D may match TRBD1 or TRBD2 (5 bases each). Trimming removed 6 bases from V and 8 bases from J, with 14 bases in between. The V gene's germline CDR1 is LNHDA and CDR2 SQIVND (reference sequence). The CDR3 has 13 residues. DNA for the CDR3: TGTGCCAGTAGCATACTAGTGGGGGATGAGCAGTTCTTC. Amino acid sequence: CASSILVGDEQFF.

In DNA form, the CDR3 reads TGTGCCAGCAGCCTGGGCCACTACGAGCAGTACGTC. Protein product: CASSLGHYEQYV. This chain joins TRBV13 and TRBJ2-7; D remains unclear. V dropped 5 bases and J dropped 3 bases, with 8 bases sitting between them. The CDR3 is made up of 12 amino acids. Germline assignment: CDR1 PRHDT and CDR2 FYEKMQ (reference sequence).

This clone is a singleton in its sample. The CDR3 nucleotides are TGTGCCAGCAGCCTCGGGACAGGGTACACTGAAGCTTTCTTT. Amino acids: CASSLGTGYTEAFF. The chain joins TRBV13 to TRBJ1-1; 9 bases line up with TRBD1. Trimming at V came to 5 bases and at J to 3 bases, leaving 4 bases not matched to a gene. The CDR3 is 14 amino acids. Germline V CDR1 and CDR2: PRHDT, FYEKMQ (reference sequence).

The chain has TRBV9 and TRBJ2-3; unclear D gene. CDR1 and CDR2 from the germline V gene are SGDLS and YYNGEE. The V and J ends lost 3 bases and 0 bases respectively, with 8 bases between them. The CDR3 is made up of 14 amino acids. CDR3 DNA: TGTGCCAGCAGCGGACCCTCTAGCACAGATACGCAGTATTTT. Its protein is CASSGPSSTDTQYF.

The chain employs TRBV28 and TRBJ2-3; tentative D call: TRBD1 (6 bases). The V gene lost 6 bases and the J gene lost 14 bases, with 18 bases spanning the gap. CDR1 and CDR2 (germline): MDHEN, SYDVKM. The CDR3 spans 12 residues. This CDR3 is CASSFHPGTPYF. The CDR3 DNA reads as TGTGCCAGCAGCTTTCACCCCGGGACACCGTATTTT.

The chain is built from TRBV19 and TRBJ1-2; the match to TRBD1 covers 8 bases. From germline, CDR1 is LNHDA and CDR2 SQIVND (reference sequence). V was pared by 7 bases and J by 1 base, with 8 bases of the junction left unmatched. CDR3 length: 15 residues. CDR3 sequence reads: CASTHPGQGNYGYTF. The DNA for the CDR3 is TGTGCCAGTACCCACCCCGGACAGGGTAACTATGGCTACACCTTC.

The chain carries TRBV19 and TRBJ2-2; unclear D gene. CDR3 length: 13 residues. Looked up from germline, CDR1 is LNHDA and CDR2 is SQIVND (reference sequence). Trimming removed 5 bases from V and 5 bases from J, with 9 bases in between. This chain's CDR3 is CASSEWQTGELFF. CDR3 coding DNA: TGTGCCAGTAGTGAATGGCAAACCGGGGAGCTGTTTTTT.

This sequence joins TRBV4-3 and TRBJ2-1, with D hard to call. The germline V gene has CDR1 LGHNA and CDR2 YSLEER. V was shortened by 0 bases and J by 3 bases, with 15 bases between the two germline ends. This CDR3 is built from 17 residues. The CDR3 sequence: CASSQEGEGMLYNEQFF. The CDR3 DNA sequence: TGCGCCAGCAGCCAAGAAGGTGAAGGGATGCTCTACAATGAGCAGTTCTTC.

V and J are TRBV5-1 and TRBJ2-1, with TRBD2 identical over 11 bases. CDR1 and CDR2 (germline): SGHRS, YFSETQ. This CDR3 contains 16 residues. The V segment lost 0 bases and the J segment 6 bases; nucleotides outside the gene matches: 5. In nucleotides, the CDR3 is TGCGCCAGCAGCTTGGTTGGGACTAGCGGATTCAATGAGCAGTTCTTC. Its translation: CASSLVGTSGFNEQFF.